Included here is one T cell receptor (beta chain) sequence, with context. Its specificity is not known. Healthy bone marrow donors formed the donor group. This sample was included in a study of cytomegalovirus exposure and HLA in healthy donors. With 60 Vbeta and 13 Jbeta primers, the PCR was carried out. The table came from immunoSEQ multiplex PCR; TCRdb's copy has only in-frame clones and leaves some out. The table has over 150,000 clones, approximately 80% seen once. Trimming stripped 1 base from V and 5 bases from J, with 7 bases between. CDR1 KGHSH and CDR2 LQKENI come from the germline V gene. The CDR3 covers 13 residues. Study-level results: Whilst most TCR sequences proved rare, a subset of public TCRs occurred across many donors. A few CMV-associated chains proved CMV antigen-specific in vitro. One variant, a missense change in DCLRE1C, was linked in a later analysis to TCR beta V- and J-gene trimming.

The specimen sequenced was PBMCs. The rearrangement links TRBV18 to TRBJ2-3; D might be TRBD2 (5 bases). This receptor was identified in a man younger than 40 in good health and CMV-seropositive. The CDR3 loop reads CASSPRGEDTQYF. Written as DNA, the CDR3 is TGTGCCAGCTCACCACGGGGAGAAGATACGCAGTATTTT.